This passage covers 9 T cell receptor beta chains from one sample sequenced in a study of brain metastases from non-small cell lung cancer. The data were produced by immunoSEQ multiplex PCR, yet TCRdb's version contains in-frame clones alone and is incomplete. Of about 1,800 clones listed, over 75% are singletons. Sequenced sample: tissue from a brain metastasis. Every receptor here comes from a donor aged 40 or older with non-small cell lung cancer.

The CDR3, as DNA: TGCGCCAGCAGCCAAGAAGGTGGGAGACTTTCCTACGAGCAGTACTTC. Residues: CASSQEGGRLSYEQYF. The chain carries TRBV4-1 and TRBJ2-5; a weak D match, TRBD2 (5 bases). The DNA end favors TRBJ2-7, so the J call may be wrong. Germline lookup yields CDR1 MGHRA and CDR2 YSYEKL. The CDR3 has 16 residues.

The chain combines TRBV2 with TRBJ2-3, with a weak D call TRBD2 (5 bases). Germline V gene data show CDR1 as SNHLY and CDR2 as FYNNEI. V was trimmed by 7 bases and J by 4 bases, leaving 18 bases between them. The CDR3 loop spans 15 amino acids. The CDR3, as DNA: TGTGCCAGCAACCTACGGGGTCTAGTATCAGATACGCAGTATTTT. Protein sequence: CASNLRGLVSDTQYF.

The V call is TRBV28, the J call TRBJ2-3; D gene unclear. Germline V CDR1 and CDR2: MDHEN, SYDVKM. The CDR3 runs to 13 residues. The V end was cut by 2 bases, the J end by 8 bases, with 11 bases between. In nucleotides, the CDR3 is TGTGCCAGCAGTTTAAATTTGCTCGTTACGCAGTATTTT. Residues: CASSLNLLVTQYF.

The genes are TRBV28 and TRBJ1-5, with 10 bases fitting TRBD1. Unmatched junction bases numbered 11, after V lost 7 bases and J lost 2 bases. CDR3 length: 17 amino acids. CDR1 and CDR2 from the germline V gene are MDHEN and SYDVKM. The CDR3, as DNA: TGTGCCAGCAAGCGGACAGGGGGAGTTGGGGGCAATCAGCCCCAGCATTTT. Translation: CASKRTGGVGGNQPQHF.

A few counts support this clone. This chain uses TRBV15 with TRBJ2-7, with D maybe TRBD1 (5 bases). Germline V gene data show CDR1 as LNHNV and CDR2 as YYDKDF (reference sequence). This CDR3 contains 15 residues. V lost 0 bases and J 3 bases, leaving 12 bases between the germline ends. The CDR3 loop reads CATSRDRVILYEQYF. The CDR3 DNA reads TGTGCCACCAGCAGAGACAGGGTAATCCTCTACGAGCAGTACTTC.

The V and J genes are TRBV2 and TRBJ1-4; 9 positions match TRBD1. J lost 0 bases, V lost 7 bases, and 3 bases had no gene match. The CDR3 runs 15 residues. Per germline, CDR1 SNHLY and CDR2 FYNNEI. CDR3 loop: CASNRDRATNEKLFF. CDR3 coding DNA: TGTGCCAGCAACAGGGACAGGGCAACTAATGAAAAACTGTTTTTT.

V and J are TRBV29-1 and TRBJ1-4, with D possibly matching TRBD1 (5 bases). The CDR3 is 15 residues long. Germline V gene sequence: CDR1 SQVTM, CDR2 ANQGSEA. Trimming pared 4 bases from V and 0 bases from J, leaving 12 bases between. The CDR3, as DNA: TGCAGCGTTGCTCATTCAGGGTCAACTAATGAAAAACTGTTTTTT. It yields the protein CSVAHSGSTNEKLFF.

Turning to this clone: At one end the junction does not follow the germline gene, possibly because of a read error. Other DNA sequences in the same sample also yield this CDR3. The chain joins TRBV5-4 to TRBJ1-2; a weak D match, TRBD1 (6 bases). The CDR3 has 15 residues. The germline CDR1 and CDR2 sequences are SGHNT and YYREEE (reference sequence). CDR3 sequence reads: CASSRLLGANYGYTF. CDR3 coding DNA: TGTGCCAGCAGCCGGCTCCTGGGGGCTAACTATGGCTACACCTTT.

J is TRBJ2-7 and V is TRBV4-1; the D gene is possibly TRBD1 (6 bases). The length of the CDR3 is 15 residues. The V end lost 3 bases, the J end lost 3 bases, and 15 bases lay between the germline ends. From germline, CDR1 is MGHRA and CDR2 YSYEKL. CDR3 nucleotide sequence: TGCGCCAGCAGCCATGACCCGACAGGCTACTACGAGCAGTACTTC. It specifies CASSHDPTGYYEQYF.